This is a list of T cell receptor beta chains from one sample in a study of blood T cell repertoires in COVID-19. Sequencing used immunoSEQ multiplex PCR; TCRdb keeps in-frame clones, though not all of them. The sample contains 150,000 to 200,000 clones, over 70% of which appear only once. Sequences were obtained from PBMCs or T cells enriched from blood (not recorded which). These receptors originate from a middle-aged man who had recovered from COVID-19. The CDR3 runs from the conserved cysteine through the conserved F or W. Each record gives: J gene, clone size, D gene, V gene, CDR3 protein, CDR3 DNA. A D gene is named only where the DNA matches it firmly. Size is stated for part of the rows, as once, few or many counts, or as a class when the clone is expanded.

>TRBJ1-5|-|TRBD1|TRBV5-8
CASSRGQYSNQPQHF
TGTGCCAGCAGTCGGGGACAGTATAGCAATCAGCCCCAGCATTTT
>TRBJ2-3|-|-|TRBV7-8
CASSVSRGDTQYF
TGTGCCAGCAGCGTCTCTAGGGGAGATACGCAGTATTTT
>TRBJ1-2|-|-|TRBV28
CASSPPVRANYGYTF
TGTGCCAGCAGTCCTCCCGTGAGGGCGAACTATGGCTACACCTTC
>TRBJ2-5|-|TRBD1|TRBV28
CASSSDRGLETQYF
TGTGCCAGCAGTTCCGACAGGGGGTTAGAGACCCAGTACTTC
>TRBJ1-1|once|-|TRBV5-1
CASSLDPQGHTEAFF
TGCGCCAGCAGCTTGGATCCCCAGGGGCACACTGAAGCTTTCTTT
>TRBJ2-3|-|TRBD2|TRBV15
CATSREYGGVSDTQYF
TGTGCCACCAGCAGAGAATACGGGGGGGTAAGCGATACGCAGTATTTT
>TRBJ2-1|-|TRBD2|TRBV7-6
CASSPYGTSGGRYEQFF
TGTGCCAGCAGCCCGTACGGGACTAGCGGGGGGCGCTATGAGCAGTTCTTC
>TRBJ2-2|-|TRBD1|TRBV19
CASSFGQGAVGELFF
TGTGCCAGTAGTTTCGGACAGGGGGCGGTCGGGGAGCTGTTTTTT
>TRBJ1-3|-|-|TRBV12-3/TRBV12-4
CASSVNSGNTIYF
TGTGCCAGCAGCGTTAACTCTGGAAACACCATATATTTT
>TRBJ1-1|-|-|TRBV6-5
CASSTLGGSNTEAFF
TGTGCCAGCAGTACCCTAGGGGGTAGTAACACTGAAGCTTTCTTT
>TRBJ2-3|-|-|TRBV7-3
CASSPLGSAKPDTQYF
TGTGCCAGCAGCCCCCTGGGTAGCGCCAAACCAGATACGCAGTATTTT
>TRBJ1-1|-|TRBD1|TRBV28
CASSWGTGLNTEAFF
TGTGCCAGCAGTTGGGGGACAGGGCTGAACACTGAAGCTTTCTTT
>TRBJ2-2|-|TRBD2|TRBV2
CASSEDSGYANTGELFF
TGTGCCAGCAGTGAGGATAGCGGGTACGCGAACACCGGGGAGCTGTTTTTT
>TRBJ2-7|once|TRBD1|TRBV9
CASSVGTGGSYEQYF
TGTGCCAGCAGCGTAGGTACAGGGGGCTCCTACGAGCAGTACTTC
>TRBJ2-5|-|TRBD2|TRBV29-1
CSVGASGETQYF
TGCAGCGTTGGGGCTAGCGGGGAGACCCAGTACTTC
>TRBJ2-5|-|-|TRBV5-5
CASSLGGRGPQYF
TGTGCCAGCAGCTTGGGGGGGCGGGGGCCCCAGTACTTC